This paragraph covers one T cell receptor (beta chain) sequence. Its antigen is unknown. It has no much larger one-base neighbor in the sample; base qualities were not kept. The cohort was made up of hundreds of healthy bone marrow donors. All cohort members were sampled while nominally healthy, although unrecorded immune exposures were likely present. The donor tested CMV seronegative, placing the donor among the 350 to 400 seronegative members of the cohort. Each donor provided a peripheral blood sample, and peripheral blood mononuclear cells were used for TCR beta sequencing. Genomic DNA was extracted from the blood cell samples with the Qiagen DNeasy Blood Extraction Kit. This sample was taken from a study of cytomegalovirus exposure and HLA in healthy donors (dated by TCRdb to 2015 to 2018). With respect to the entire study: In an earlier analysis of 587 of the donors, 276 Gb of sequence data and 120 million or so unique TCR beta sequences from some 170 million T cells were reported. An earlier analysis of around 580 of the donors used high-throughput TCR beta sequencing to judge whether each TCR beta V gene segment behaved as functional or pseudogenic. High-throughput TCR immunosequencing, statistical association of individual TCRs with disease status, and machine learning were combined to predict cytomegalovirus infection status. Because of strong linkage in the cohort, five DR-DQ haplotypes were treated as single units for association and clustering. The study profiled the T cell repertoires of 500 to 800 subjects by immunosequencing and related them to cytomegalovirus serostatus. The number of typed donors differed by locus: about 620-640 for A, B, C, DRB1 and DQB1; 522 for DQA1; 606 for DPA1; and roughly 470 for DPB1. Along with the approximately 670-subject first cohort, a separate validation cohort of over a hundred different subjects was used. On average, about 200,000 unique TCR beta nucleotide sequences were sequenced per donor among 300 to 500 genotyped donors of the cohort, with roughly 18% of those sequences being non-productive. Approximately 330 gigabases of sequencing data and 70 million to 95 million unique TCR sequences made up an early release that covered roughly 670 HLA-typed donors. In a later genetic analysis, genome-wide SNP genotypes for about three fifths of the 666 donors were used, and that subset was treated as a discovery cohort. In the later analysis, no new phenotypic data were used to find candidate immune exposures; instead, reliance was placed on TCR beta sequences and their occurrence across donors. All discovery cohort repertoires had been generated on a single sequencing platform. To study patterns of TCR occurrence, a later analysis re-analyzed previously published TCR beta repertoires from 600 to 750 donors and added high-resolution HLA genotyping. Both class I and class II loci were covered by HLA typing, at four-digit resolution. Donor age, sex, ethnicity and CMV serostatus were collected together with the repertoire data. Of the 398 genotyped donors, approximately 83% fell in the genetic ancestry cluster associated with self-reported Caucasian donors. The aim of the study was to test whether cataloging public T cell receptors could identify signatures of past pathogen exposure. General conclusions and limits of the study: Some IMGT-functional V segments, including TRBV6-2 and TRBV6-3, could not be told apart with the 87-base-pair reads, so those segments were excluded. A later genetic analysis reported fewer N-insertions in productive TCRs among donors in an Asian-associated ancestry cluster than the approximately 700-donor mean. The classifier was reported to diagnose cytomegalovirus status with high specificity and sensitivity in both the original and validation cohorts. Specific HLA alleles were associated with 16,951 TCR beta sequences at a false discovery rate of 0.05 in a later analysis. Correlated functional status among segregating V segments might be attributable to linkage disequilibrium, but an unknown experimental factor could not be ruled out. The only immune exposure information available for the cohort was CMV serostatus. Because counts were too low, more than 15 rarely observed V segments, including chromosome 9 orphons, were left out of the earlier analysis of some 600 of the donors. A few of the identified cytomegalovirus-associated TCR beta chains were confirmed in vitro to be specific for cytomegalovirus antigens. The study listed 150 to 200 TCR beta chains as associated with cytomegalovirus. A later analysis found that most CMV-associated TCR beta chains appeared HLA-restricted, with HLA associations seemingly driven largely by CMV exposure. Across donors, most TCR sequences were observed very rarely, whereas some public TCRs were present in many individuals. In a later genetic analysis, a missense DCLRE1C variant was associated with V-gene and J-gene trimming of TCR beta chains, and the association was replicated in an independent cohort. Presence/absence analyses assumed roughly uniform sequencing depth across donors, an assumption that may not hold. Because HLA typing was unavailable for some donors at each locus, only the typed subset was used in association tests. A further reported finding was that TCR beta sequences accurately predicted the HLA-A and HLA-B alleles for most subjects in the first cohort. In a later analysis, the rate of TCR association differed among HLA loci, with DRB1 alleles having the most associated TCRs and HLA-C alleles having the fewest. In a later analysis, several top co-occurrence clusters were reported to appear linked to parvovirus B19, influenza, CMV and Epstein-Barr virus. A group of highly shared sequence variants was considered likely to be a technical artifact of the sequencing pipeline. Assigning TCR associations to individual alleles was difficult when HLA alleles, especially DR and DQ, strongly co-occurred. Broadly in line with IMGT annotations, most TCR beta V segments showed up in productive rearrangements about 87% or about 30% of the time in an earlier analysis of 450 to 750 of the donors. It was suggested by the authors that the approach could potentially be generalized to other disease states and immunological phenotypes. In a later analysis, HLA-associated TCR beta chains showed more clonal expansion and lower generation probabilities than non-associated chains that were equally common. In this cohort, only TCR beta chains were sequenced, and detectable features were limited by the absence of alpha or paired-chain data.

The trim is 4 bases for V and 1 base for J, with a gap of 10 bases between the germline ends. CDR1 and CDR2 are drawn from the germline V gene: MNHEY, SVGAGI. Spanning cysteine to phenylalanine, the CDR3 consists of 14 amino acids. The only DNA kept is the CDR3, 42 bases in frame from the first base. Library creation used the immunoSEQ multiplex PCR assay. For the multiplex PCR, a mixture combining 60 forward primers for TCR Vbeta segments and 13 reverse primers for TCR Jbeta segments was used. A multiplex PCR assay on genomic DNA amplified the CDR3 region of rearranged TCR beta genes. On the Illumina HiSeq System, the amplified TCR beta libraries were sequenced as 87-base-pair reads. On the study's bioinformatics: In a later analysis, tens of millions of unique TCR beta chains were counted across the roughly 670 repertoires, and around 10 million of these chains were shared by at least two donors. Raw reads were error-corrected and collapsed into unique sequences with a nearest-neighbor algorithm that merged closely related sequences to remove PCR and sequencing errors. Alignment of CDR3 sequences to IMGT reference sequences was used to assign V, D and J gene segments. For a sequence to be retained, at least a six-nucleotide match to both a V gene segment and a J gene segment was required. Rearrangements were classified as productive when the CDR3 lacked stop codons and remained in frame with V and J, and all other rearrangements were classified as non-productive. Following IMGT convention, CDR3 was defined as the stretch from the second conserved V-encoded cysteine up to the conserved J-encoded phenylalanine. The earlier analysis of fewer than 750 of the donors excluded sequences that lacked an unambiguous match to a single V gene segment. An earlier analysis of under 750 of the donors called V segments functional above 56.7% productive rearrangements and segregating when the between-donor standard deviation exceeded 5%. To diagnose cytomegalovirus status from the catalog of TCR beta chain sequences, a statistical classification framework was built. V and J gene assignment, in a later analysis, came from comparing TCR nucleotide sequences with IMGT/GENE-DB human TR gene sequences. The TCRdist pipeline was used in a later analysis to assign CDR3 sequences and most-parsimonious VDJ recombination scenarios. In a later analysis, each TCR beta chain was defined by its CDR3 amino acid sequence together with its V-gene family, and reads without a unique V-gene family were excluded. In a later analysis, nearly 600 highly shared, low-generation-probability nucleotide sequences were removed to address suspected cross-contamination and a sequencing artifact. For each public chain, a later analysis derived a clonal expansion index from normalized ranks of inferred template counts within each repertoire. In a later analysis, generation probabilities were computed using a VDJ recombination model fitted to out-of-frame rearrangements, and the results were checked against IGoR. Hypergeometric tests were used in a later analysis to score TCR-TCR, TCR-HLA and TCR-CMV co-occurrence, with a repertoire-size bias correction applied to the TCR pairs. To estimate false discovery rates, a later analysis permuted the HLA or CMV assignments 20 times. In a later analysis, co-occurring TCRs were grouped using DBSCAN, and TCRdist sequence similarity was added for clustering within HLA-allele-positive subsets. Repertoires with fewer than 30,000 or more than 120,000 public chains, plus five repertoires with anomalous nucleotide sharing, were excluded from co-occurrence clustering. This is the immuneACCESS table as TCRdb keeps it, with only in-frame sequences that have V and J called. A part of the clones is gone; compared with another copy, unresolved V genes explain less than half, and the rest is unexplained. V, J and clone size were drawn from that table, and D and trimming were deduced from the DNA. The sample table holds nearly 110,000 clones, of which more than 60% were seen once. Roughly 2.5% of the sample goes to the ten largest clones.

This TCR was sampled from a middle-aged man in good health and CMV-seronegative. This chain joins TRBV6-5 to TRBJ1-1; the D gene cannot be resolved reliably. The sequencing sample was made of PBMCs. The CDR3 protein: CASSSPGRNTEAFF. In nucleotides, the sequence is TGTGCCAGCAGTTCCCCGGGGAGGAACACTGAAGCTTTCTTT.